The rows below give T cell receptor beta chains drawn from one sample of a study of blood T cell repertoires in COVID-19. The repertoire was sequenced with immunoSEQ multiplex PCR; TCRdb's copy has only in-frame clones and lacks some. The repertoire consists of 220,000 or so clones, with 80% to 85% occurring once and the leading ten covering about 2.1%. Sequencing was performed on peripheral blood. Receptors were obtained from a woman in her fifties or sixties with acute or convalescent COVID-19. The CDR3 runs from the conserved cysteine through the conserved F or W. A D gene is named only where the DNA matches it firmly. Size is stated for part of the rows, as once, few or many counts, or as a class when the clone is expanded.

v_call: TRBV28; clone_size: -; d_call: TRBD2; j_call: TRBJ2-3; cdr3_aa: CASSFPGTSGGPSTQYF; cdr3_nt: TGTGCCAGCAGTTTTCCGGGGACTAGCGGGGGCCCTTCTACGCAGTATTTT
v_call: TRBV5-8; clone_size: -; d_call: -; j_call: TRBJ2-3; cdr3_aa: CASSLAAGDTQYF; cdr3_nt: TGTGCCAGCAGCTTGGCCGCAGGTGATACGCAGTATTTT
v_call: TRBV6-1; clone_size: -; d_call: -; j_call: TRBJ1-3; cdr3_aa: CASSEDPGAGNTIYF; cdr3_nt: TGTGCCAGCAGTGAAGATCCAGGGGCTGGAAACACCATATATTTT
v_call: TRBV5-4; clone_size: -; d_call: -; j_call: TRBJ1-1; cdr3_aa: CASSLGARGNTEAFF; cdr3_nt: TGTGCCAGCAGCTTGGGGGCACGTGGGAACACTGAAGCTTTCTTT
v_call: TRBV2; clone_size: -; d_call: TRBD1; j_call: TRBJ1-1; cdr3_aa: CASRHRGLTEAFF; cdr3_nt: TGTGCCAGCAGGCACAGGGGGCTCACTGAAGCTTTCTTT
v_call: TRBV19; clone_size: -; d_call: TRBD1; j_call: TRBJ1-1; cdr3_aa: CASSKDRDTEAFF; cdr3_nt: TGTGCCAGTAGCAAGGACAGGGACACTGAAGCTTTCTTT
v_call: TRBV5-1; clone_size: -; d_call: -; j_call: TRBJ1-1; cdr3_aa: CASSWTLRTNTEAFF; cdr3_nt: TGCGCCAGCAGCTGGACTTTAAGGACCAATACTGAAGCTTTCTTT
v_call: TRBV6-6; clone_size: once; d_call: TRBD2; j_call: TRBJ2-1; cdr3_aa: CASTPGGGPTLGEQFF; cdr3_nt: TGTGCCAGCACCCCCGGGGGGGGGCCTACTCTGGGTGAGCAGTTCTTC
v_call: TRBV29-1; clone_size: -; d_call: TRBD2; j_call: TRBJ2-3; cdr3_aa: CSVEAGGFTDTQYF; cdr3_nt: TGCAGCGTTGAAGCGGGGGGGTTCACAGATACGCAGTATTTT
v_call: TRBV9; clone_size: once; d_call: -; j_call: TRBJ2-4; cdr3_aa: CASSASSGENIQYF; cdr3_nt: TGTGCCAGCAGCGCTAGCTCCGGGGAAAACATTCAGTACTTC
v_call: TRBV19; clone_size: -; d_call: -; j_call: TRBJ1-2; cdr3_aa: CASRGGVEGGYTF; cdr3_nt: TGTGCCAGTAGAGGAGGGGTTGAAGGCGGCTACACCTTC
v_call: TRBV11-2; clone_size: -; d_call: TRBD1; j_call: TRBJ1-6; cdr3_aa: CASSRTTGNNSPLHF; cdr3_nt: TGTGCCAGCAGCAGAACGACAGGGAATAATTCACCCCTCCACTTT
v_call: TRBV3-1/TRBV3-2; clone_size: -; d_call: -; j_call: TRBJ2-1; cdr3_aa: CASSHDYSTYNEQFF; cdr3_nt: TGTGCCAGCAGCCACGACTATTCCACCTACAATGAGCAGTTCTTC
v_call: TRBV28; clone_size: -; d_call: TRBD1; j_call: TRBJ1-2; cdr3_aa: CAIRGTGGAGNYGYTF; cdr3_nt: TGTGCCATCAGGGGCACAGGGGGCGCAGGGAACTATGGCTACACCTTC
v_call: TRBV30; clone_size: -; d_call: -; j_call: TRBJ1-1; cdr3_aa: CAWSGRTEAFF; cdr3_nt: TGTGCCTGGAGTGGGAGGACTGAAGCTTTCTTT
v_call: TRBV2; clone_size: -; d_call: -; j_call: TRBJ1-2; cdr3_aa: CASSEMAGGSWAGSGYTF; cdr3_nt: TGTGCCAGCAGTGAAATGGCGGGGGGGTCGTGGGCCGGGAGTGGCTACACCTTC
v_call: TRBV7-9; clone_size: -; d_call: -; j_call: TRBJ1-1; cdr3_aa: CASSLNNVNTEAFF; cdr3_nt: TGTGCCAGCAGCTTAAACAACGTGAACACTGAAGCTTTCTTT
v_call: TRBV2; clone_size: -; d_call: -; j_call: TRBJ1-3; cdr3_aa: CASSEQPTKTVGGNTIYF; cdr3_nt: TGTGCCAGCAGTGAGCAACCAACCAAGACAGTCGGTGGAAACACCATATATTTT
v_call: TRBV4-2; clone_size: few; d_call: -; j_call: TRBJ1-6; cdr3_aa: CASSPRSGSVINSPLHF; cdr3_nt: TGTGCCAGCAGCCCCCGTTCCGGCAGCGTCATTAATTCACCCCTCCACTTT
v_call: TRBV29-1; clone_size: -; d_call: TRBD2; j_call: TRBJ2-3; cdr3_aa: CSVGLAGGPGTDTQYF; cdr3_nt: TGCAGCGTCGGACTAGCGGGGGGGCCCGGGACAGATACGCAGTATTTT
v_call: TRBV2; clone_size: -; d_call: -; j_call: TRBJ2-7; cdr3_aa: CASGRDTYYEQYF; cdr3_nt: TGTGCCAGCGGTAGGGACACGTACTACGAGCAGTACTTC
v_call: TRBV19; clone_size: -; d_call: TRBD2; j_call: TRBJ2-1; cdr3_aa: CASSPSFLAGEPNEQFF; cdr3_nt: TGTGCCAGTAGTCCCTCCTTTCTAGCGGGGGAGCCCAATGAGCAGTTCTTC
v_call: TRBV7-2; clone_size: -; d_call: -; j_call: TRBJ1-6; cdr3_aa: CASSLGGGGSPLHF; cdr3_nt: TGTGCCAGCAGCTTAGGGGGGGGTGGGTCACCCCTCCACTTT
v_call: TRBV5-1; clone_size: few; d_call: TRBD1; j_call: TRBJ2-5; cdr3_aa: CASSNTGGGETQYF; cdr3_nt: TGCGCCAGCAGCAACACAGGGGGCGGTGAGACCCAGTACTTC
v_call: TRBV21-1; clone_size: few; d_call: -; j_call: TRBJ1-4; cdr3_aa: CASSSRDRDNEKLFF; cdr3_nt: TGTGCCAGCAGCTCCCGGGACAGGGATAATGAAAAACTGTTTTTT
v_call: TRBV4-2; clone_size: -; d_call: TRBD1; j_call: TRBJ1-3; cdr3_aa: CASSRTGGTGNTIYF; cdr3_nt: TGTGCCAGCAGTCGGACAGGGGGCACTGGAAACACCATATATTTT
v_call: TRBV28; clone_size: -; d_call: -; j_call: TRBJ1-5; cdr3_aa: CASSLGGVSAPQHF; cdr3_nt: TGTGCCAGCAGTTTGGGTGGAGTGAGCGCGCCCCAGCATTTT
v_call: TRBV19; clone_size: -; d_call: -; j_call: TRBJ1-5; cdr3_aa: CASTRGAWGQPQHF; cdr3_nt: TGTGCCAGTACCCGGGGGGCGTGGGGTCAGCCCCAGCATTTT
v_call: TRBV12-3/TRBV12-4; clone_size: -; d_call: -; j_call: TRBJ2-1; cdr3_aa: CATLEGKDQFF; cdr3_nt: TGTGCCACCCTGGAGGGGAAAGATCAGTTCTTC
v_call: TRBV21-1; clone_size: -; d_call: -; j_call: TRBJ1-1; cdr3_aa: CASSKSDRINTEAFF; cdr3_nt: TGTGCCAGCAGCAAATCGGACAGAATCAACACTGAAGCTTTCTTT
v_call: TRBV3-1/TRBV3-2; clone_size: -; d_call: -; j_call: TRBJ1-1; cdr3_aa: CASSHGNPNTEAFF; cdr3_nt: TGTGCCAGCAGCCACGGGAATCCGAACACTGAAGCTTTCTTT
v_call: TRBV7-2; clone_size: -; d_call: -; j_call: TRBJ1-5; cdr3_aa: CASSSTGPNQPQHF; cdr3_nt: TGTGCCAGCAGCAGTACAGGGCCCAATCAGCCCCAGCATTTT
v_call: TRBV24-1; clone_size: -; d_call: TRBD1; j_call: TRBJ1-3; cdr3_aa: CATSDLGTGAAPDTIYF; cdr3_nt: TGTGCCACCAGTGATTTGGGTACAGGGGCCGCTCCAGACACCATATATTTT
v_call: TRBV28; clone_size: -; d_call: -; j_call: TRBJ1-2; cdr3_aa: CASSYAGANYGYTF; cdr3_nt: TGTGCCAGCAGTTATGCGGGGGCGAACTATGGCTACACCTTC
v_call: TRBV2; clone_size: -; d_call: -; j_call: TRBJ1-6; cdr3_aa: CASSDGGQITLHF; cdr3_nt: TGTGCCAGCAGTGACGGTGGACAGATCACCCTCCACTTT
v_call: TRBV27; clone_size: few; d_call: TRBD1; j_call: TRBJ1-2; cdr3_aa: CASRWTTGVGGYTF; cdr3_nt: TGTGCCAGCAGATGGACAACAGGGGTTGGCGGCTACACCTTC
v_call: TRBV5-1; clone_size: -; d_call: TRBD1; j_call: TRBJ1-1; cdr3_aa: CASSLEGQGITEAFF; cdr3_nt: TGCGCCAGCAGCTTGGAGGGACAGGGGATCACTGAAGCTTTCTTT
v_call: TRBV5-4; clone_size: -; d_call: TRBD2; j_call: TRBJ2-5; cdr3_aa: CASSWRGGEETQYF; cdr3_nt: TGTGCCAGCAGCTGGCGGGGGGGCGAAGAGACCCAGTACTTC
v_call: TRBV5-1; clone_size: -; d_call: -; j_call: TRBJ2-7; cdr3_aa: CASSRGDEQYF; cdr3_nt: TGCGCCAGCAGCCGCGGGGACGAGCAGTACTTC
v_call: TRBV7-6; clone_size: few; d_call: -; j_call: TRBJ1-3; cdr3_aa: CASSLDSNSGNTIYF; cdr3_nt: TGTGCCAGCAGCTTAGACAGCAACTCTGGAAACACCATATATTTT
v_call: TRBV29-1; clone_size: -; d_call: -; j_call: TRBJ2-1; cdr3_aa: CSVEPGNEQFF; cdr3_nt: TGCAGCGTTGAACCAGGCAATGAGCAGTTCTTC
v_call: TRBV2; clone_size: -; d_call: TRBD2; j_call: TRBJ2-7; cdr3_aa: CASNRRGTYEQYF; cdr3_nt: TGTGCCAGCAATCGGCGGGGGACCTACGAGCAGTACTTC
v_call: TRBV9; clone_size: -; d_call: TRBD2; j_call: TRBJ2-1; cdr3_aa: CASSPAGVPYNEQFF; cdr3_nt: TGTGCCAGCAGCCCCGCGGGGGTCCCGTACAATGAGCAGTTCTTC
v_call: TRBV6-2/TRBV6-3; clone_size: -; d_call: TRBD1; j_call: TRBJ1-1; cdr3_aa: CASSIYGDSEAFF; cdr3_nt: TGTGCCAGCAGTATTTACGGGGACAGTGAAGCTTTCTTT
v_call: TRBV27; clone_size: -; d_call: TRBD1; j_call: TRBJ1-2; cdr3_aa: CASSLRQGSTYGYTF; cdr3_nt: TGTGCCAGCAGTTTGCGACAGGGCTCGACCTATGGCTACACCTTC
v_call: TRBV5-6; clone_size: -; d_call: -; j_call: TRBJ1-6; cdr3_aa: CASSLANYYSPLHF; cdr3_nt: TGTGCCAGCAGCTTAGCTAACTATTATTCACCCCTCCACTTT